What follows are 20 T cell receptor beta chains derived from one specimen sequenced in a study of CD8+ T cells in alopecia areata (dated by TCRdb to 2016 to 2019). The sample's treatment or condition label, decoded: oral pan-JAK inhibitor, 5-10 mg twice daily. The library came from the immunoSEQ multiplex PCR assay. RNA was extracted from all samples and reverse transcribed into cDNA as template for TCR sequencing. As stored in TCRdb, this immuneACCESS dataset retains in-frame rearrangements with V and J assigned. A fraction of the clones does not appear; measured against another copy, unresolved V genes explain less than half of the discrepancy, and the remainder lacks a known reason. The sample includes some 190,000 clones, with roughly 46% observed a single time. Clones ranked in the top ten supply 10% of the sample. The specimen comprised CD8+ T cells sorted from blood, sampled at approximately week 52, from a patient treated with tofacitinib. These receptors were obtained from a human donor with alopecia areata.

The rearrangement joins TRBV4-1 to TRBJ1-3; 11 nucleotides match TRBD1. This CDR3 spans 17 amino acids. CDR1 and CDR2 from the germline V gene are MGHRA and YSYEKL. V shed 4 bases and J 3 bases; nucleotides not matched to a gene: 8. The CDR3 here is CASSRLPGTGGGNTIYF. The CDR3 region has the DNA TGCGCCAGCAGCCGCCTCCCCGGGACAGGGGGTGGAAACACCATATATTTT.

In this sample, this clone turned up a few times. The chain recombines TRBV6-5 with TRBJ1-2; D call uncertain. The CDR3 contains 12 residues. CDR1 and CDR2 (germline): MNHEY, SVGAGI. V lost 6 bases and J 5 bases, leaving 10 bases between the germline ends. DNA for the CDR3: TGTGCCAGCAGGGGTCTAGGATATGGCTACACCTTC. Protein: CASRGLGYGYTF.

Only a few counts were recorded for this clone. V is TRBV9 and J is TRBJ2-7, with 9 positions matching TRBD1. Germline loops: CDR1 SGDLS, CDR2 YYNGEE. This CDR3 comprises 14 residues. With V trimmed by 3 bases and J by 6 bases, 7 bases remained unmatched. This CDR3 is CASSARTGVSEQYF. CDR3 nucleotide sequence: TGTGCCAGCAGCGCTCGGACAGGGGTCAGCGAGCAGTACTTC. The variable domain in full, completed from reference TRBV9 and TRBJ2-7, reads DSGVTQTPKHLITATGQRVTLRCSPRSGDLSVYWYQQSLDQGLQFLIQYYNGEERAKGNILERFSAQQFPDLHSELNLSSLELGDSALYFCASSARTGVSEQYFGPGTRLTVT.

This clone was counted between two and nine times. The gene calls are TRBV6-5 and TRBJ2-1, with D tentatively TRBD2 (5 bases). CDR1 is MNHEY, CDR2 SVGAGI, per germline. V shed 0 bases and J shed 8 bases, with 8 bases lying between them. The CDR3 is 13 residues long. CDR3 amino acids: CASSYSQEDEQFF. As DNA, the CDR3 is TGTGCCAGCAGTTACTCGCAGGAGGATGAGCAGTTCTTC.

This clone appeared once. This chain connects TRBV9 to TRBJ2-1, with 9 bases identical to TRBD2. Per the germline V gene, CDR1 is SGDLS and CDR2 is YYNGEE. Trimming took 0 bases from V and 3 from J; bases not matched to a gene: 4. The CDR3 consists of 16 residues. CDR3 sequence: CASSVGVAGDYNEQFF. The CDR3 DNA reads as TGTGCCAGCAGCGTAGGGGTAGCGGGGGACTACAATGAGCAGTTCTTC.

This clone was seen a single time. The gene calls are TRBV27 and TRBJ2-5; weak D call: TRBD2 (6 bases). The CDR3 extends over 15 amino acids. Trimming removed 4 bases at V and 4 bases at J, with 16 bases between. CDR1 and CDR2 from the germline V gene are MNHEY and SMNVEV (reference sequence). The CDR3 DNA reads as TGTGCCAGCAGTTCAGTTGGTAGGGGAGGAGAGACCCAGTACTTC. Its protein is CASSSVGRGGETQYF.

The rearrangement links TRBV9 to TRBJ2-1; D call uncertain. The CDR3 consists of 14 residues. Between the trimmed V and J ends, which lost 0 bases and 6 bases, there was a span of 10 bases. Germline lookup yields CDR1 SGDLS and CDR2 YYNGEE. CDR3 nucleotide sequence: TGTGCCAGCAGCGTAGTAAACGACCCCAATGAGCAGTTCTTC. Its translation is CASSVVNDPNEQFF.

This chain connects TRBV15 to TRBJ2-2; no reliable D call. This CDR3 comprises 16 residues. CDR1 and CDR2 (germline): LNHNV, YYDKDF (reference sequence). The V end was cut by 0 bases, the J end by 0 bases, with 8 bases between. The DNA for the CDR3 is TGTGCCACCAGCAGAGATCCTGGAACGAACACCGGGGAGCTGTTTTTT. This codes for CATSRDPGTNTGELFF.

This clone showed up just a few times. This chain connects TRBV27 to TRBJ2-7; the match to TRBD1 covers 10 bases. The J segment lost 3 bases and the V segment lost 5 bases, leaving 4 bases of the junction unmatched. CDR1 is MNHEY, CDR2 SMNVEV, per germline (reference sequence). This CDR3 has 14 residues. The CDR3 loop is CASSARTGGYEQYF. Here the CDR3 DNA reads TGTGCCAGCAGTGCCCGGACAGGGGGCTACGAGCAGTACTTC.

This clone was found a few times. The chain recombines TRBV14 with TRBJ2-3; no clear D gene. Deletions cut 4 bases from V and 2 bases from J, with 10 bases between. The CDR3 consists of 14 residues. CDR1 SGHDN and CDR2 FVKESK come from the germline V gene. The CDR3: CASSPGRNTDTQYF. The CDR3 DNA is TGTGCCAGCAGCCCTGGACGTAACACAGATACGCAGTATTTT.

The V call is TRBV2, the J call TRBJ1-1, with D perhaps TRBD1 (6 bases). This CDR3 is 15 amino acids long. Trimming removed 1 base at V and 0 bases at J, with 9 bases between. In germline, CDR1 is SNHLY, CDR2 FYNNEI. CDR3 bases: TGTGCCAGCAGTGAAGAGGACAGAGTGAACACTGAAGCTTTCTTT. Its translation is CASSEEDRVNTEAFF.

In its sample, this clone was seen a few times. The rearrangement uses TRBV11-2 and TRBJ2-1, with D unresolved. Germline loops: CDR1 SGHAT, CDR2 FQNNGV. Trimming took 0 bases from V and 8 from J, leaving 5 bases between them. The CDR3 covers 12 residues. The CDR3: CASSLDRHEQFF. In DNA, the CDR3 is TGTGCCAGCAGCTTAGATAGGCATGAGCAGTTCTTC.

This chain joins TRBV19 and TRBJ2-5, with 7 bases identical to TRBD1. The CDR3 runs 13 residues. J lost 5 bases, V lost 4 bases, and 4 bases had no gene match. CDR1 and CDR2 (germline): LNHDA, SQIVND (reference sequence). In DNA, the CDR3 is TGTGCCAGTAGTACAGACAGGGAGGAGACCCAGTACTTC. Amino acids: CASSTDREETQYF.

Comments on this clone: The junction shows a germline mismatch at one end, possibly a read error. The J gene is TRBJ2-7, the V gene TRBV7-7; D might be TRBD2 (5 bases). The CDR3 is 14 residues long. Germline V CDR1 and CDR2: SSHAT, FNYEAQ (reference sequence). The CDR3 sequence: CASSLGPGSYEQYF. CDR3 DNA sequence: TGTGCTAGCAGCTTAGGGCCGGGGTCCTACGAGCAGTACTTC.

The chain combines TRBV7-8 with TRBJ2-7; 10 bases map to TRBD2. The germline gives CDR1 SGHVS, CDR2 FQNEAQ. The CDR3 sequence is 13 residues long. Trimming removed 5 bases from V and 8 bases from J; junction bases left unmatched: 6. CDR3 in amino acids: CASSPGLAAKQYF. CDR3 nucleotides: TGTGCCAGCAGCCCCGGACTAGCGGCAAAGCAGTACTTC.

V gene TRBV30 combines with J gene TRBJ1-6, with 9 bases identical to TRBD1. Germline V gene lookup returns CDR1 GTSNPN and CDR2 SVGIG (reference sequence). The CDR3 covers 14 residues. Trimming at V came to 8 bases and at J to 9 bases, leaving 11 bases not matched to a gene. The CDR3 loop reads CAGDRTGVSSPLHF. CDR3 bases: TGTGCCGGGGATCGGACAGGGGTGTCTTCACCCCTCCACTTT.

This clone has just a few counts. This specimen includes other DNA sequences encoding the same CDR3. The chain employs TRBV5-6 and TRBJ2-1; tentatively, D is TRBD1 or TRBD2 (5 bases each). This CDR3 contains 15 residues. The V end lost 0 bases, the J end lost 0 bases, and 7 bases lay between the germline ends. In germline, CDR1 is SGHDT, CDR2 YYEEEE. CDR3: CASSLGGTSYNEQFF. For the CDR3, the DNA is TGTGCCAGCAGCTTGGGGGGGACCTCCTACAATGAGCAGTTCTTC.

The DNA of the CDR3 is TGTGCCAGCAGCTTAGGTCTGTCAGGGCCTAACTATGGCTACACCTTC. This translates into CASSLGLSGPNYGYTF. The chain has TRBV7-8 and TRBJ1-2; D possibly corresponds to TRBD1 (5 bases). The CDR3 length is 16 residues. Trimming took 1 base from V and 0 from J, leaving 12 bases between them. Germline CDR1 is SGHVS and CDR2 is FQNEAQ.

J is TRBJ1-2 and V is TRBV29-1, with a possible D match to TRBD1 (5 bases). Between the trimmed V and J ends, which lost 1 base and 7 bases, there was a span of 16 bases. The CDR3 runs 14 residues. Germline loops: CDR1 SQVTM, CDR2 ANQGSEA. CDR3 in DNA: TGCAGCGTTGAAGGAGCGGGGACGAGGGGTGGCTACACCTTC. Translated, it gives CSVEGAGTRGGYTF.

This clone was counted a few times. The chain combines TRBV4-3 with TRBJ1-2; 8 nucleotides align to TRBD1. This CDR3 spans 15 amino acids. The germline V gene encodes CDR1 LGHNA and CDR2 YSLEER. Trimming took 0 bases from V and 3 from J; bases not matched to a gene: 3. The CDR3 region is CASSQDPGQDYGYTF. The DNA for the CDR3 is TGCGCCAGCAGCCAAGACCCGGGACAGGACTATGGCTACACCTTC.